This TCR beta chain was captured in a study of T cells in Graves' hyperthyroidism and ophthalmopathy. Study-level results: Median prediction lead before ophthalmopathy onset was 6.5 to 7 months with the model. Blood held most thyroid clonotypes expanded above 0.001 frequency.

Exclusion of patients followed from uncontrolled infection, other autoimmune disease, pregnancy or lactation. TCR beta CDR3 sequences were amplified from RNA transcripts. HTBI primers drove first-round RT-PCR of the TCR CDR3. In TCRdb, the multiplex PCR reads were re-called with MiXCR into one record per CDR3 protein. This table has 450,000 to 650,000 distinct CDR3 sequences, approximately 15% appearing once. The sample holds many counts of this clonotype. Its antigen remains unknown. Trimming took off 3 bases at V and 1 base at J, with 6 bases between the two ends. The CDR3 contains 13 residues. Germline V gene data show CDR1 as MNHNS and CDR2 as SASEGT.

The TCR originated in a woman in her late teens or twenties with Graves' ophthalmopathy. V is TRBV6-1 and J is TRBJ1-1; no definite D call. Specimen: blood. The CDR3 loop reads CASSEFRNTEAFF. The CDR3 DNA follows: TGTGCCAGCAGTGAGTTTAGGAACACTGAAGCTTTCTTT.